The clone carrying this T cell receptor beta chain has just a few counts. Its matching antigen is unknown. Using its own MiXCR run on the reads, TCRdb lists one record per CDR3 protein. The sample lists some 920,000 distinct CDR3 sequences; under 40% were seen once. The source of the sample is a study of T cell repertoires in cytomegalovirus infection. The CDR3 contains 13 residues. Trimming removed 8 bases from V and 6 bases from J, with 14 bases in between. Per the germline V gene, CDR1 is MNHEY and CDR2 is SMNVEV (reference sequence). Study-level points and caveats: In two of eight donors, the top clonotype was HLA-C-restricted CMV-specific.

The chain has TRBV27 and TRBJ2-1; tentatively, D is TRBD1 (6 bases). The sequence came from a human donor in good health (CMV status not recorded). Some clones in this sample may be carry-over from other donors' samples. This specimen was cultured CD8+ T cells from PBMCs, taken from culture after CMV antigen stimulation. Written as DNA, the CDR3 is TGTGCCAGCGAGGGCCAGGGGAGCAATGAGCAGTTCTTC. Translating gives CASEGQGSNEQFF.